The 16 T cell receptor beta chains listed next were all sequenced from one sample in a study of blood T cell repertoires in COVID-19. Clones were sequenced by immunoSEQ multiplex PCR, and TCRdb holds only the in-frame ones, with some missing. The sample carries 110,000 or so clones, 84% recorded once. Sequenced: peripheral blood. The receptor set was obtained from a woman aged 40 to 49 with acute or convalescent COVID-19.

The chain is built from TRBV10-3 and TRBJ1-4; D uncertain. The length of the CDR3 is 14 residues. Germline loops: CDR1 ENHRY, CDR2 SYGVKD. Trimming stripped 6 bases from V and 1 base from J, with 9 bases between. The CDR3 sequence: CAIRETGTNEKLFF. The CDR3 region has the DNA TGTGCCATCAGAGAGACGGGAACTAATGAAAAACTGTTTTTT.

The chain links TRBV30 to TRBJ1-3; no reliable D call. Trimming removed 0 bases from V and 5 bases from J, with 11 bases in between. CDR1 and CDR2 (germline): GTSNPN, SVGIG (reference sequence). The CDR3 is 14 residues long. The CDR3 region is CAWSVSGLRNTIYF. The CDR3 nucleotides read TGTGCCTGGAGTGTATCCGGACTTCGAAACACCATATATTTT.

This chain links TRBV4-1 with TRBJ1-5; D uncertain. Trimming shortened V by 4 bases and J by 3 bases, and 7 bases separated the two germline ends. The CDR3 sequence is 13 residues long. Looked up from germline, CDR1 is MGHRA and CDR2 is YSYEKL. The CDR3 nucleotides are TGCGCCAGCAGCCTTTATATCAATCAGCCCCAGCATTTT. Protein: CASSLYINQPQHF.

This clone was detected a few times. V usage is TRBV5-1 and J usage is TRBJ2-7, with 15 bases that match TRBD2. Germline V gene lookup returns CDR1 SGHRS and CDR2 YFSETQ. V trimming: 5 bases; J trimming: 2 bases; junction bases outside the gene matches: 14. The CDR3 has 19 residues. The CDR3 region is CASRLNEGTSGGKTYEQYF. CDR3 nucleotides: TGCGCCAGCAGACTTAACGAAGGGACTAGCGGGGGGAAAACCTACGAGCAGTACTTC.

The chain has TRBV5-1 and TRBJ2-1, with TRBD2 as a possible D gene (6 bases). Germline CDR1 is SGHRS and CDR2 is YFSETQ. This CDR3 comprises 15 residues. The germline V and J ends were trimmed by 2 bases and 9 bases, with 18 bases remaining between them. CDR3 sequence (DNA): TGCGCCAGCAGCTTTCCCCCAGGAGGGGCGAGTGAGCAGTTCTTC. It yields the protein CASSFPPGGASEQFF.

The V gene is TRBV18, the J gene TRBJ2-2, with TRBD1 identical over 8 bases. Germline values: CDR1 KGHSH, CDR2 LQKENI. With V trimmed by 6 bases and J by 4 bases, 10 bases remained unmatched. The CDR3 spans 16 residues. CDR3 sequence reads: CASSPTGQGPTGELFF. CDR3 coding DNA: TGTGCCAGCTCTCCAACAGGACAGGGCCCCACCGGGGAGCTGTTTTTT.

The CDR3 loop reads CASSSSRQGFFYGYTF. The CDR3 coding sequence is TGTGCCAGCAGTAGTTCTCGACAGGGCTTCTTCTATGGCTACACCTTC. This chain connects TRBV2 to TRBJ1-2; 7 nucleotides align to TRBD1. The CDR3 length is 16 residues. The junction had 13 bases not matched to a gene; V was cut back by 5 bases and J by 4 bases. The V gene's germline CDR1 is SNHLY and CDR2 FYNNEI.

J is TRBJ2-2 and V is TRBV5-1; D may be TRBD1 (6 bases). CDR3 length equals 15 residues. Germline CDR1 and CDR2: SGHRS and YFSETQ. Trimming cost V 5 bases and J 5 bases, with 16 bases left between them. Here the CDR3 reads CASSLTGTVTGELFF. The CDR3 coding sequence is TGCGCCAGCAGTCTTACAGGGACGGTGACCGGGGAGCTGTTTTTT.

The CDR3 spells CASSLTTLYEQYF. The CDR3 DNA reads as TGCGCCAGCAGCTTAACTACACTCTACGAGCAGTACTTC. The V gene is TRBV5-1, the J gene TRBJ2-7; D is ambiguous. The germline gives CDR1 SGHRS, CDR2 YFSETQ. The CDR3 covers 13 residues. V was shortened by 2 bases and J by 3 bases, with 9 bases between the two germline ends.

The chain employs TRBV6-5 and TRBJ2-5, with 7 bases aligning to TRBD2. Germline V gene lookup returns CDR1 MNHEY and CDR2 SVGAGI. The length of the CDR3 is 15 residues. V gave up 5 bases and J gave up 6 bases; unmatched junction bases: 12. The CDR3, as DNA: TGTGCCAGCAGTCCTACTAGCGCCCTTAGAAAGACCCAGTACTTC. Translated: CASSPTSALRKTQYF.

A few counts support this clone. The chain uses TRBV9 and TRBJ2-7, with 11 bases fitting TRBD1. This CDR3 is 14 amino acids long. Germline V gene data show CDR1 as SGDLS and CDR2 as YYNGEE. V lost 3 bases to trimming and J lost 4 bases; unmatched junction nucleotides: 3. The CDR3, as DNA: TGTGCCAGCAGCGCGGGACAGGGGGGATACGAGCAGTACTTC. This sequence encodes CASSAGQGGYEQYF.

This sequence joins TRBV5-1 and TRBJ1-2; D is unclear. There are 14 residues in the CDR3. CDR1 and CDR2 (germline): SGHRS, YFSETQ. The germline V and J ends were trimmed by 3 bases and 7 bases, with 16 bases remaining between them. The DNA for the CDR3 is TGCGCCAGCAGCTCGGACGAGGGCGCTAGTGGCTACACCTTC. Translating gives CASSSDEGASGYTF.

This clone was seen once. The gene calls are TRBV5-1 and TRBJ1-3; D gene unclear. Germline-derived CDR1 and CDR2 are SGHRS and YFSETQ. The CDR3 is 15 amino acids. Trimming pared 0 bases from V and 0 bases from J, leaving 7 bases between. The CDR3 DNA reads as TGCGCCAGCAGCTTGGGCGGGAACTCTGGAAACACCATATATTTT. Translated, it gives CASSLGGNSGNTIYF.

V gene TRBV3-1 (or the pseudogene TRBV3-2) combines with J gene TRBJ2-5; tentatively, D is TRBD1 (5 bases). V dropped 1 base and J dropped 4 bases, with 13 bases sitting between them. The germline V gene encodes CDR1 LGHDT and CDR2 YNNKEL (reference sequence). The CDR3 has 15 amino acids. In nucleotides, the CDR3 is TGTGCCAGCAGCCAAGGTAAAGGACAAGCAGAGACCCAGTACTTC. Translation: CASSQGKGQAETQYF.

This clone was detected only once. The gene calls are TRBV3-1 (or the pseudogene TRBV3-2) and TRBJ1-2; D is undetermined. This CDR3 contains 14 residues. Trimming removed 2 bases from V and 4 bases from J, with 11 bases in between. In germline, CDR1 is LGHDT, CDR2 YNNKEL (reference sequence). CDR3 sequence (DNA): TGTGCCAGCAGCCAATATCCGTCCCTCTATGGCTACACCTTC. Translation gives CASSQYPSLYGYTF.

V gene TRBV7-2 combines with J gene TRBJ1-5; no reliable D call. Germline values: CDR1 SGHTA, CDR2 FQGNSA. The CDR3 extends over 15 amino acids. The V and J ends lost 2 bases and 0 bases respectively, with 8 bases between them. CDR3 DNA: TGTGCCAGCAGCTTACGGGGTAATAGCAATCAGCCCCAGCATTTT. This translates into CASSLRGNSNQPQHF.